These T cell receptor beta chains were read from a single sample in a study of monozygotic twins with inflammatory bowel disease. No DNA is given; TCRdb re-called the 5' RACE reads and lists each CDR3 protein once. There are about 200,000 distinct CDR3 sequences in the sample, with 7.5% to 9.5% held by the top ten. Sequenced input: blood. These receptors were obtained from a human donor with ulcerative colitis or Crohn's disease, or a healthy co-twin of an affected twin (not recorded which). CDR3s include the opening cysteine and the closing phenylalanine or tryptophan.

v_gene,len,j_gene,CDR3aa
TRBV30,14,TRBJ2-5,CAWSVPRLRETQYF
TRBV7-3,16,TRBJ2-3,CASSLGTSSTGDTQYF
TRBV5-1,15,TRBJ1-1,CASSLVDGGNTEAFF
TRBV29-1,14,TRBJ2-7,CSVEPLAGPYEQYF
TRBV6-1,16,TRBJ2-3,CASSTGLAETTDTQYF
TRBV6-2/TRBV6-3,13,TRBJ1-1,CASRRGQGAVAFF
TRBV7-2,15,TRBJ2-3,CASSRDGSSTDTQYF
TRBV7-2,15,TRBJ2-7,CASSLVGQGGYEQYF
TRBV29-1,12,TRBJ1-1,CSVIGLNTEAFF
TRBV7-2,14,TRBJ2-7,CASVQITGLGEQYF
TRBV4-1,14,TRBJ2-7,CASSQAGQDYEQYF
TRBV5-6,15,TRBJ2-6,CASSFGPTGANVLTF
TRBV4-3,15,TRBJ2-7,CASSQATGALYEQYF
TRBV11-2,16,TRBJ2-5,CASSLGTARGRETQYF
TRBV4-2,15,TRBJ2-5,CASSREGQNQETQYF
TRBV19,14,TRBJ1-1,CASSRGGEYTEAFF
TRBV5-1,15,TRBJ2-1,CASSLVIAGYNEQFF
TRBV15,13,TRBJ1-5,CATSSGANQPQHF
TRBV27,18,TRBJ2-6,CASSPPRGISSGANVLTF
TRBV5-4,13,TRBJ2-3,CASRKRATDTQYF
TRBV7-2,15,TRBJ2-3,CASSLGLAGTDTQYF
TRBV12-3/TRBV12-4,15,TRBJ2-1,CASSRSGRALNEQFF
TRBV6-6,14,TRBJ1-5,CASTPGTVGQPQHF
TRBV6-2/TRBV6-3,14,TRBJ2-3,CASRTGGSSDTQYF
TRBV6-1,15,TRBJ1-2,CASSQTTGGAYGYTF
TRBV5-1,15,TRBJ2-3,CASSQQGAPRDTQYF
TRBV20-1,15,TRBJ2-7,CSAKIAGQGPYEQYF
TRBV4-3,16,TRBJ2-5,CASSQVLGHPQETQYF
TRBV6-1,17,TRBJ2-3,CASRRTSGGPSTDTQYF
TRBV19,12,TRBJ2-1,CASSLIANEQFF
TRBV12-3/TRBV12-4,14,TRBJ2-7,CASSLTGVTYEQYF
TRBV7-9,12,TRBJ2-1,CASSLGGTGEFF
TRBV12-3/TRBV12-4,16,TRBJ1-2,CATREGGGVPNYGYTF
TRBV7-2,11,TRBJ2-3,CASSKTDTQYF
TRBV6-1,16,TRBJ1-2,CASTLEGTLDLYGYTF
TRBV7-9,14,TRBJ1-5,CASTLGGGNQPQHF
TRBV18,12,TRBJ2-1,CASSPTGGEQFF
TRBV7-2,13,TRBJ1-6,CASTSIFPSPLHF
TRBV5-1,15,TRBJ2-1,CASSHGGELYNEQFF
TRBV5-1,15,TRBJ2-7,CASSLTAGARGEQYF